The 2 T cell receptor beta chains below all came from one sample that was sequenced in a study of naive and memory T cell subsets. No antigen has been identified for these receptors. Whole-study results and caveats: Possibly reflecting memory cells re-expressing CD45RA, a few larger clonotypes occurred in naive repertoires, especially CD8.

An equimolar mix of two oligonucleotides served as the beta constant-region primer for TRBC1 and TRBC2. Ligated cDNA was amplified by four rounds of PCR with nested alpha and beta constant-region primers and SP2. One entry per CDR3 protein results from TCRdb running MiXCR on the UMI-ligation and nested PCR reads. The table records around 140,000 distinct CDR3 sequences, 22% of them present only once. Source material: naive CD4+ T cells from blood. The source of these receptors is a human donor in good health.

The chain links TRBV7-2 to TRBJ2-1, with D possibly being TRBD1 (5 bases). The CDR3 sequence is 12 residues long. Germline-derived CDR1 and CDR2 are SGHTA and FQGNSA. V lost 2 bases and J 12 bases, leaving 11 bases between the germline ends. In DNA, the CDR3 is TGTGCCAGCAGCTTACTTGGAGACAGGCAGTTCTTC. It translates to CASSLLGDRQFF. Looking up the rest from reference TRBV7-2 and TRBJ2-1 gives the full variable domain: GAGVSQSPSNKVTEKGKDVELRCDPISGHTALYWYRQSLGQGLEFLIYFQGNSAPDKSGLPSDRFSAERTGGSVSTLTIQRTQQEDSAVYLCASSLLGDRQFFGPGTRLTVL.

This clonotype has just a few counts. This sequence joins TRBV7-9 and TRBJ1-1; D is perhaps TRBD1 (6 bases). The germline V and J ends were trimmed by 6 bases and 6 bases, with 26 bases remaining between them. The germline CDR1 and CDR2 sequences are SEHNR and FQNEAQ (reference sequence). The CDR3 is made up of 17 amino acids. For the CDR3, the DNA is TGTGCCAGCAGACGAGGAATAAAGGTAACAGGGTCGCCTGAAGCTTTCTTT. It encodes CASRRGIKVTGSPEAFF.